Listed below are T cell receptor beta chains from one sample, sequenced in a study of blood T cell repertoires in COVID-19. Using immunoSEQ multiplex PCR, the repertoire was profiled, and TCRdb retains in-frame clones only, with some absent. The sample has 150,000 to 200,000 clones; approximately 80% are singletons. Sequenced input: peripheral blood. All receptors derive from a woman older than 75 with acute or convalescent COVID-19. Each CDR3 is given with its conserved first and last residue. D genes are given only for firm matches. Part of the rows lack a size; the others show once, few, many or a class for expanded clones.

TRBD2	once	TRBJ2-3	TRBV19	TGTGCCAGTAGTATGACCCGGACTAGTCGGTCAGATACGCAGTATTTT	CASSMTRTSRSDTQYF
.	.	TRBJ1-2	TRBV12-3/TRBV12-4	TGTGCCAGCAGTTTTGTTCGGGACTCTGGCTACACCTTC	CASSFVRDSGYTF
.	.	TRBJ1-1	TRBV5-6	TGTGCCAGCAGTGTACTCCCCCCCGGCACTGAAGCTTTCTTT	CASSVLPPGTEAFF
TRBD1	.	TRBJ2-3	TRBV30	TGTGCCTGGAGTGAGACAGGGTACGCAGATACGCAGTATTTT	CAWSETGYADTQYF
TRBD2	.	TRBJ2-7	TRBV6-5	TGTGCCAGCTCCCCCGCCGGGACTAGAGTATACGAGCAGTACTTC	CASSPAGTRVYEQYF
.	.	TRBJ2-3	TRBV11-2	TGTGCCAGCAGCTTAGGACTAGTGTGGGATACGCAGTATTTT	CASSLGLVWDTQYF
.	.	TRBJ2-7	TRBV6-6	TGTGCCAGCAGTTACTCGAGGGCAGGAGGCTACGAGCAGTACTTC	CASSYSRAGGYEQYF
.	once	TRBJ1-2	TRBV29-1	TGCAGCGTTGGGGCAGGCTATGGCTACACCTTC	CSVGAGYGYTF
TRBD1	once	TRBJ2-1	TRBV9	TGTGCCAGCAGCCGGGGACAGGACTACAATGAGCAGTTCTTC	CASSRGQDYNEQFF
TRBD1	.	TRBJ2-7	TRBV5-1	TGCGCCAGCAGCTTCACCGGGACAGGGAAATTGAAGGAGCAGTACTTC	CASSFTGTGKLKEQYF
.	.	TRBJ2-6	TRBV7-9	TGTGCCAGCAGCTTTATATGGACAGATTCTGGGGCCAACGTCCTGACTTTC	CASSFIWTDSGANVLTF
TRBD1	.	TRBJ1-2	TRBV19	TGTGCCAGTAATAACGACAGGGCCCGCTATGGCTACACCTTC	CASNNDRARYGYTF
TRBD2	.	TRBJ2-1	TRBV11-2	TGTGCCAGCAGCCGCCTATCCTACCTAGCGGGAGAAAGCAATGAGCAGTTCTTC	CASSRLSYLAGESNEQFF
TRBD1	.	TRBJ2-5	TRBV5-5	TGTGCCAGCAGCTTGGGACAGGGGGCCCTAGCGGAGACCCAGTACTTC	CASSLGQGALAETQYF
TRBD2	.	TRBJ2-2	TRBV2	TGTGCCAGCACTCCTCGGGGTAGCGGGGGCACCGGGGAGCTGTTTTTT	CASTPRGSGGTGELFF
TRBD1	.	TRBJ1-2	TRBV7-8	TGTGCCAGCAGCAAAACAGGGGGCGCCTATGGCTACACCTTC	CASSKTGGAYGYTF
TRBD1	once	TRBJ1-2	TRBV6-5	TGTGCCAGCAGACCGACAGGGGCCTCCTATGGCTACACCTTC	CASRPTGASYGYTF
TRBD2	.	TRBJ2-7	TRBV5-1	TGCGCCAGCAGCTTGCACCTAGCGGGAGGAGAGCAGTACTTC	CASSLHLAGGEQYF
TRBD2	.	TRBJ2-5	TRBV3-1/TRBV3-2	TGTGCCAGCAGCCGCCGCGGGGCGGGAGTTCCAGAGACCCAGTACTTC	CASSRRGAGVPETQYF
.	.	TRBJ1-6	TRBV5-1	TGCGCCAGCAGCTTGGAGACAGGAGATAATTCACCCCTCCACTTT	CASSLETGDNSPLHF
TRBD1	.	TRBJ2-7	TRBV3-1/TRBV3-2	TGTGCCAGCAGCCACGGGACAGGGGGATCCTACGAGCAGTACTTC	CASSHGTGGSYEQYF
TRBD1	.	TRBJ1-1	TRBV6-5	TGTGCCAGCAGAACGGGACAGGGGGGCACTGAAGCTTTCTTT	CASRTGQGGTEAFF
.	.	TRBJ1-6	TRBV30	TGTGCCTGGGGAAGTCCGGGTTCACCCCTCCACTTT	CAWGSPGSPLHF
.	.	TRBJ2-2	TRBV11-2	TGTGCCAGCAGCTTAGATTCGGGGACTTACACCGGGGAGCTGTTTTTT	CASSLDSGTYTGELFF
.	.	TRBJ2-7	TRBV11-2	TGTGCCAGCAGCTTAAGTTACGTGGGCTTCGCTACGTACTTC	CASSLSYVGFATYF
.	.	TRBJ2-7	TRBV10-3	TGTGCCATCAGCGAAGGGACTTCCCGGCACGAGCAGTACTTC	CAISEGTSRHEQYF
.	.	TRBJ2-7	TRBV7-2	TGTGCCAGCAGCCTATACCGGGGATCCTACGAGCAGTACTTC	CASSLYRGSYEQYF
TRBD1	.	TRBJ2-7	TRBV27	TGTGCCAGCAGTGAAGTGGGGATTAGGACAGGGTCCTACGAGCAGTACTTC	CASSEVGIRTGSYEQYF
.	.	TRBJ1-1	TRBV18	TGTGCCAGCTCACCCAAACAGGGGAACACTGAAGCTTTCTTT	CASSPKQGNTEAFF
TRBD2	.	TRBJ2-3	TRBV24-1	TGTGCCACTAGTACCGGGACTAGGGGCACAGATACGCAGTATTTT	CATSTGTRGTDTQYF
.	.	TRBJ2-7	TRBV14	TGTGCCAGCAGCCCTCTACCTTCAAGCTCCTACGAGCAGTACTTC	CASSPLPSSSYEQYF
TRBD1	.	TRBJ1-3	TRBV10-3	TGTGCCATCAGTGACCCGGGACAGCCAGTCTCTGGAAACACCATATATTTT	CAISDPGQPVSGNTIYF
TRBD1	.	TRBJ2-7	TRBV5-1	TGCGCCAGCAGCGTCGGGACAGCTACCGAGCAGTACTTC	CASSVGTATEQYF
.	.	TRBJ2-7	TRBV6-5	TGTGCCAGCAGTCCCCCCGCAGGGGTCGGCTACGAGCAGTACTTC	CASSPPAGVGYEQYF
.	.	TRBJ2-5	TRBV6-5	TGTGCCAGCAGTACACAGGGTTCTCAAGAGACCCAGTACTTC	CASSTQGSQETQYF
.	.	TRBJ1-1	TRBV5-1	TGCGCCAGCAGCTTTGGCACCTCCCTGAACACTGAAGCTTTCTTT	CASSFGTSLNTEAFF
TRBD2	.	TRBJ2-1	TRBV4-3	TGCGCCAGCAGCTACCTCGCGGGAGCCCTCAATGAGCAGTTCTTC	CASSYLAGALNEQFF
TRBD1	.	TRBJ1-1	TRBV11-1	TGTGCCAGCAGCTTAGCGGCAGGGGGTAGCACTGAAGCTTTCTTT	CASSLAAGGSTEAFF
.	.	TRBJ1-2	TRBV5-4	TGTGCCAGCAGCTTAGAATATATGGAGAGGCATGGCTACACCTTC	CASSLEYMERHGYTF
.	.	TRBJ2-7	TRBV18	TGTGCCAGCTCACCGGGTACTAGCAGAAGCTACGAGCAGTACTTC	CASSPGTSRSYEQYF
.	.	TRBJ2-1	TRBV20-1	TGCAGTGCCAGTAGCTCGGGAACGAGGACCGGCAATGAGCAGTTCTTC	CSASSSGTRTGNEQFF
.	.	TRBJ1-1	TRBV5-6	TGTGCCAGCACCGTAACAAGGGGGGGAACGCTCTTT	CASTVTRGGTLF
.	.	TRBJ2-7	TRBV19	TGTGCCAGTAGTAGGGCACAAACCCGCCACGAGCAGTACTTC	CASSRAQTRHEQYF
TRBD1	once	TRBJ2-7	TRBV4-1	TGCGCCAGCAGCCAAGACGAGGACAGGGATACCTACGAGCAGTACTTC	CASSQDEDRDTYEQYF
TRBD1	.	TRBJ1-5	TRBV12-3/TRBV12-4	TGTGCCAGCAGTTCGGCAGGGGGCCGTCCCCAGCATTTT	CASSSAGGRPQHF
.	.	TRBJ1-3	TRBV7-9	TGTGCCAGCAGCTCTACGGGGGACACCATATATTTT	CASSSTGDTIYF
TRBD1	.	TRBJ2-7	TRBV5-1	TGCGCCAGCAGCTTGAATACAGGGGACTACGAGCAGTACTTC	CASSLNTGDYEQYF
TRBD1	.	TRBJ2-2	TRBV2	TGTGCCACCCAGAGGAGACAGGGGTACACCGGGGAGCTGTTTTTT	CATQRRQGYTGELFF
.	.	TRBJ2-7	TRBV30	TGTGCCTGGAGTGCTGGCGGATCGATATCCTACGAGCAGTACTTC	CAWSAGGSISYEQYF
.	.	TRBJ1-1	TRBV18	TGTGCCAGCTCACCAGTCAGGGCCACTGAAGCTTTCTTT	CASSPVRATEAFF
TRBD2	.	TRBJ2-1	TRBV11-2	TGTGCCAGCAGCTTCCCCGGACTAGCGGCAGCCAATGAGCAGTTCTTC	CASSFPGLAAANEQFF
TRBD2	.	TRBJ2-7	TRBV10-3	TGTGCCATCAGTGAGTCCTTCCCGGGAGGATACGAGCAGTACTTC	CAISESFPGGYEQYF
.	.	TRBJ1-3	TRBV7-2	TGTGCCAGCAGCTTACCGGGTCTCTCTGGAAACACCATATATTTT	CASSLPGLSGNTIYF